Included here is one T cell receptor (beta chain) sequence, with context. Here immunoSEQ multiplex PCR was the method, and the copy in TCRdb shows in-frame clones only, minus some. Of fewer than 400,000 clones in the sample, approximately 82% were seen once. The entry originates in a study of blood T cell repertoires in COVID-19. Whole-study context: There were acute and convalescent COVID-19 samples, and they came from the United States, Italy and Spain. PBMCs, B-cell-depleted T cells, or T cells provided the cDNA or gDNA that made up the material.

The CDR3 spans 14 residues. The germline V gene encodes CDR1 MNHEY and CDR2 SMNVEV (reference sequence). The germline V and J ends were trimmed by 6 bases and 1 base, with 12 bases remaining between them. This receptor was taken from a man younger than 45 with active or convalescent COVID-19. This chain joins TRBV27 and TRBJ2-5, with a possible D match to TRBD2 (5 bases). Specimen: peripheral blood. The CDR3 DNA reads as TGTGCCAGCAGACCACGACTATCCCAAGAGACCCAGTACTTC. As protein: CASRPRLSQETQYF.